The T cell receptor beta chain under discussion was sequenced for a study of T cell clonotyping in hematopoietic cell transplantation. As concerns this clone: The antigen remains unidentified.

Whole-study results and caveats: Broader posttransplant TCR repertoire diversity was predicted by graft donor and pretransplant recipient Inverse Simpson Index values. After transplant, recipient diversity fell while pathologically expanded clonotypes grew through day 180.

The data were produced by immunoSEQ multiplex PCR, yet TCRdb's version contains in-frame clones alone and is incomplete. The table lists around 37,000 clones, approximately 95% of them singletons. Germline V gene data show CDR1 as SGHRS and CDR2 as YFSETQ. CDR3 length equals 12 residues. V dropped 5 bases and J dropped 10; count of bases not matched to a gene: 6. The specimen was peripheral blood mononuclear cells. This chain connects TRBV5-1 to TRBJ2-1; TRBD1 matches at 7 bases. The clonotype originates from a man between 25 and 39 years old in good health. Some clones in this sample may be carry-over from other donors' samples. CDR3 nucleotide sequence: TGCGCCAGCAGTATACAGGGGAGAGAGCAGTTCTTC. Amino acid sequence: CASSIQGREQFF.